The 9 T cell receptor beta chains listed next were all sequenced from one sample in a study of blood T cell repertoires in COVID-19. The data were produced by immunoSEQ multiplex PCR, yet TCRdb's version contains in-frame clones alone and is incomplete. This sample has 55,000 to 80,000 clones, with around 87% found just once. The specimen was peripheral blood. Receptors originate from a man between 45 and 60 years old with acute or convalescent COVID-19.

The rearrangement links TRBV5-1 to TRBJ2-5, with 9 bases fitting TRBD2. The CDR3 consists of 16 residues. Germline-derived CDR1 and CDR2 are SGHRS and YFSETQ. The V segment lost 4 bases and the J segment 5 bases; nucleotides outside the gene matches: 12. In DNA, the CDR3 is TGCGCCAGCAGCAAACCAGCCGGGACTAGCTGGGAGACCCAGTACTTC. This codes for CASSKPAGTSWETQYF.

J is TRBJ2-7 and V is TRBV28, with 7 bases lining up with TRBD2. The CDR3 loop spans 17 amino acids. CDR1 and CDR2 from the germline V gene are MDHEN and SYDVKM. V shed 6 bases and J 7 bases; nucleotides not matched to a gene: 21. CDR3 region: CASSLDGVAGVTLEQYF. For the CDR3, the DNA is TGTGCCAGCAGCCTCGACGGCGTTGCGGGAGTCACTTTAGAGCAGTACTTC.

The CDR3 region has the DNA TGTGCCAGCAGCCCGACAGGCGAGTATGGCTACACCTTC. Its translation: CASSPTGEYGYTF. This rearrangement joins TRBV6-2 or TRBV6-3 to TRBJ1-2; D possibly corresponds to TRBD1 (6 bases). The V end lost 6 bases, the J end lost 5 bases, and 13 bases lay between the germline ends. CDR1 MNHEY and CDR2 SVGEGT come from the germline V gene. This CDR3 is built from 13 residues.

V is TRBV5-4 and J is TRBJ2-7, with a possible D match to TRBD2 (5 bases). The CDR3 loop spans 11 amino acids. Trimming stripped 1 base from V and 7 bases from J, with 6 bases between. CDR1 SGHNT and CDR2 YYREEE come from the germline V gene (reference sequence). CDR3: CASSLSGEQYF. The CDR3 DNA reads TGTGCCAGCAGCTTGTCGGGGGAGCAGTACTTC. Full variable domain (remainder filled in from reference TRBV5-4 and TRBJ2-7): ETGVTQSPTHLIKTRGQQVTLRCSSQSGHNTVSWYQQALGQGPQFIFQYYREEENGRGNFPPRFSGLQFPNYSSELNVNALELDDSALYLCASSLSGEQYFGPGTRLTVT.

The V gene is TRBV7-2, the J gene TRBJ1-5, with D possibly TRBD1 on 6 matching bases. The CDR3 has 14 amino acids. V was cut by 6 bases and J by 10 bases, with 19 bases left in between. The germline gives CDR1 SGHTA, CDR2 FQGNSA. This CDR3 reads CASRREGGSGPQHF. CDR3 DNA: TGTGCCAGCAGGAGAGAGGGGGGGAGTGGCCCCCAGCATTTT.

The chain carries TRBV25-1 and TRBJ2-5; 7 positions agree with TRBD1. The CDR3 is 14 amino acids. Looked up from germline, CDR1 is MGHDK and CDR2 is SYGVNS. The trim removed 6 bases at V and 4 bases at J, leaving 8 bases unmatched. In DNA, the CDR3 is TGTGCCAGCAGCAACCCGACAGGGTTAGAGACCCAGTACTTC. Its translation: CASSNPTGLETQYF.

This clone occurred a few times. The rearrangement links TRBV2 to TRBJ1-2; TRBD1 agrees at 7 bases. CDR3 length: 14 amino acids. V gave up 7 bases and J gave up 4 bases; unmatched junction bases: 9. Germline CDR1 reads SNHLY; CDR2 reads FYNNEI. The CDR3 coding sequence is TGTGCCAGCACCCGCCCTCGACAGGGCTATGGCTACACCTTC. It translates to CASTRPRQGYGYTF. Combining the CDR3 with reference TRBV2 and TRBJ1-2 gives the whole variable domain EPEVTQTPSHQVTQMGQEVILRCVPISNHLYFYWYRQILGQKVEFLVSFYNNEISEKSEIFDDQFSVERPDGSNFTLKIRSTKLEDSAMYFCASTRPRQGYGYTFGSGTRLTVV.

This clone has just one count. The chain combines TRBV6-2 or TRBV6-3 with TRBJ2-1, with 8 bases that match TRBD2. There are 14 residues in the CDR3. With V trimmed by 5 bases and J by 6 bases, 6 bases remained unmatched. CDR1 and CDR2 from the germline V gene are MNHEY and SVGEGT. The DNA for the CDR3 is TGTGCCAGCAGTACAGCGGGAGTGTTCAATGAGCAGTTCTTC. Translated: CASSTAGVFNEQFF.

For the CDR3, the DNA is TGTGCCAGCTCACCACCAAGCGGGGGAACCTACAATGAGCAGTTCTTC. It is translated as CASSPPSGGTYNEQFF. The chain is built from TRBV18 and TRBJ2-1; 8 bases agree with TRBD2. Germline values: CDR1 KGHSH, CDR2 LQKENI. V was clipped by 0 bases and J by 2 bases; unmatched bases: 3. This CDR3 is 16 amino acids long.